This TCR beta chain was profiled in a study of blood T cell repertoires in COVID-19. Sequenced by immunoSEQ multiplex PCR; TCRdb stores in-frame clones only, minus some. The table shows about 140,000 clones, with 76% occurring only once. The junction had 23 bases not matched to a gene; V was cut back by 4 bases and J by 4 bases. The germline gives CDR1 SGHRS, CDR2 YFSETQ. There are 19 residues in the CDR3. The gene calls are TRBV5-1 and TRBJ2-7; 7 bases line up with TRBD1. The material sequenced was peripheral blood. The source is a woman over 75 with active or convalescent COVID-19. DNA for the CDR3: TGCGCCAGCAGCCCCAATCCCCCGGACAGGCCCACAATACATTACGAGCAGTACTTC. It codes for CASSPNPPDRPTIHYEQYF.